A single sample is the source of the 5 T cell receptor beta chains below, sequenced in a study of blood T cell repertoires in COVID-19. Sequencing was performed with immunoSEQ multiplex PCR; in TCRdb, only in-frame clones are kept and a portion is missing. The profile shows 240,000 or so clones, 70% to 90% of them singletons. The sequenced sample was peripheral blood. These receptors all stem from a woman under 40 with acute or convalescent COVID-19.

The CDR3 loop reads CASSQALAGGPYPNEQFF. The CDR3 DNA is TGCGCCAGCAGCCAGGCACTAGCGGGAGGGCCCTACCCTAATGAGCAGTTCTTC. V is TRBV4-3 and J is TRBJ2-1, with 13 bases aligning to TRBD2. The ends lost 3 bases at V and 7 bases at J; junction bases unmatched: 12. CDR3 length: 18 residues. The germline CDR1 and CDR2 sequences are LGHNA and YSLEER.

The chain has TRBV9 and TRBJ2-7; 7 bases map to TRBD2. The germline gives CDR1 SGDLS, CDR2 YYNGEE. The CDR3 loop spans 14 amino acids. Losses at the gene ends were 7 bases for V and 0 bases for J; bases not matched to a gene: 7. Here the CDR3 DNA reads TGTGCCAGCGCTCCGGGACTAAGCTCCTACGAGCAGTACTTC. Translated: CASAPGLSSYEQYF.

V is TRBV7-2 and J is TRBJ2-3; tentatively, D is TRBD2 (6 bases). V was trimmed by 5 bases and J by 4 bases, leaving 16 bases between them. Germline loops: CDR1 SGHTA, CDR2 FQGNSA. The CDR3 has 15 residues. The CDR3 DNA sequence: TGTGCCAGCAGCCTCTCTTCTAGCGTTCCAGATACGCAGTATTTT. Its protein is CASSLSSSVPDTQYF.

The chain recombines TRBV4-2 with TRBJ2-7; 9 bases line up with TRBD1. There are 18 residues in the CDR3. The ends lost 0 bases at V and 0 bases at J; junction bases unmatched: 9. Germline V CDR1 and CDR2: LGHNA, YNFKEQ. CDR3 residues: CASSQDLSGTGSSYEQYF. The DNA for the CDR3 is TGTGCCAGCAGCCAAGACCTTTCCGGGACAGGGAGCTCCTACGAGCAGTACTTC.

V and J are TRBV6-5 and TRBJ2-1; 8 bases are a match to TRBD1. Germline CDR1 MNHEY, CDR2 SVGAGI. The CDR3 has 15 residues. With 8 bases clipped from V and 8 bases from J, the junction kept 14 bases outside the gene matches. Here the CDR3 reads CASRRAGTGIYEQFF. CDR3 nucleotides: TGTGCCAGCCGGAGAGCCGGGACAGGAATATATGAGCAGTTCTTC.